The entry that follows covers one TCR beta chain sequence. This clonotype appeared many times. It lacks a known antigen. No base qualities exist here, and no much larger clone lies one base off it. The data were obtained in a study (dated by TCRdb to about 2016). From V the trimming removes 2 bases and from J it removes 7 bases, while the gene matches leave 9 bases of the junction unaccounted for. The CDR1 and CDR2 encoded by the germline V gene (reference sequence) are MNHNY and SVGAGI. CDR3 length: 16 amino acids, cysteine to phenylalanine. The read is trimmed to its CDR3 DNA, 48 bases read in frame from base 1. Libraries were prepared through RT-PCR. The instrument given in TCRdb is Illumina MiSeq. TCRdb handled the public reads itself, with Q25 trimming in fastp and clone calling in MiXCR, and kept productive beta chains. Rows with a matching CDR3 protein are joined into one entry that keeps the most common DNA and genes. The sample contains about 700,000 distinct CDR3 sequences, over 12% of them found a single time. About 3.9% of the sample is taken by the ten largest.

The chain was built from TRBV6-6 and TRBJ2-1; 9 nucleotides in the junction match TRBD2. This clonotype originated in a female donor in good health, serving as a healthy control. Sequenced input: memory CD4+ T cells from blood. Here the CDR3 is given as CASSYGGGRVGNEQFF. The nucleotide sequence reads TGTGCCAGCAGTTACGGAGGCGGGAGGGTAGGGAATGAGCAGTTCTTC.